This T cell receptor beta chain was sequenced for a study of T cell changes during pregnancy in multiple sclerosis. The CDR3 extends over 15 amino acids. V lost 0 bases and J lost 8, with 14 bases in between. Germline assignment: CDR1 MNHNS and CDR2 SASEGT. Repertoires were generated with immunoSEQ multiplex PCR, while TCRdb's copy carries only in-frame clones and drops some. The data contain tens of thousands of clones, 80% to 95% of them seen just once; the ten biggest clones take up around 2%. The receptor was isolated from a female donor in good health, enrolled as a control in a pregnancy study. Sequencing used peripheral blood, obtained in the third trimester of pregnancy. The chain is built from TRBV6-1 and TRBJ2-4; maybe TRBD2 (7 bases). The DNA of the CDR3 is TGTGCCAGCAGTGAAGCCAACAGGGCGGGGGACATTCAGTACTTC. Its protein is CASSEANRAGDIQYF.